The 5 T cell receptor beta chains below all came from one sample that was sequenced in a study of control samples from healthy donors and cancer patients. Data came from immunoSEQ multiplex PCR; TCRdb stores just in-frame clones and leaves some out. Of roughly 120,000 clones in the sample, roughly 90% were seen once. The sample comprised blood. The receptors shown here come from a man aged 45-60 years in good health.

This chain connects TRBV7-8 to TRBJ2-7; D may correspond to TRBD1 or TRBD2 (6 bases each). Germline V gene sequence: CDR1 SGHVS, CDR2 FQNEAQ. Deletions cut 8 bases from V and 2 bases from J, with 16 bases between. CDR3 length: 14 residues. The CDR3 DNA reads TGTGCCAGCCGGAGAGGGGGGCGGCCCTACGAGCAGTACTTC. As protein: CASRRGGRPYEQYF.

The CDR3 DNA reads TGTGCCAGCAGCGGGGGAACAGGGGGCCCGAAGCCCCAGCATTTT. Translation: CASSGGTGGPKPQHF. The V and J genes are TRBV5-6 and TRBJ1-5, with 9 bases lining up with TRBD1. Germline loops: CDR1 SGHDT, CDR2 YYEEEE. The length of the CDR3 is 15 residues. V shed 4 bases, J shed 8 bases, and the junction held 10 bases outside the gene matches.

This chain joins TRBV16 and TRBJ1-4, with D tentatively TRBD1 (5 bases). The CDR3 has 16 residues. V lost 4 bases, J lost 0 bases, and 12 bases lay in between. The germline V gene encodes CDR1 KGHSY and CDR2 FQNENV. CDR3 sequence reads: CASSPFGGATNEKLFF. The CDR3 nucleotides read TGTGCCAGCAGCCCGTTCGGGGGTGCAACTAATGAAAAACTGTTTTTT.

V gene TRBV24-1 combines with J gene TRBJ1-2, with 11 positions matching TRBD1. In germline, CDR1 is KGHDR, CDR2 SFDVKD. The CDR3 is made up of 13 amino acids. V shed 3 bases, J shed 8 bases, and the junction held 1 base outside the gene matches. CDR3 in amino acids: CATSDGTGGGYTF. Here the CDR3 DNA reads TGTGCCACCAGTGATGGGACAGGGGGGGGCTACACCTTC.

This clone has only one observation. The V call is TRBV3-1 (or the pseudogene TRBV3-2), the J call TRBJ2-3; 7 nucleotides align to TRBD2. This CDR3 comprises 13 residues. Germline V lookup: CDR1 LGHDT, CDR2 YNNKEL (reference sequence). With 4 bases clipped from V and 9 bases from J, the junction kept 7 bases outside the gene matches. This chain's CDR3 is CASSLGGEGTQYF. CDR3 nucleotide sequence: TGTGCCAGCAGCCTCGGAGGGGAGGGGACGCAGTATTTT.